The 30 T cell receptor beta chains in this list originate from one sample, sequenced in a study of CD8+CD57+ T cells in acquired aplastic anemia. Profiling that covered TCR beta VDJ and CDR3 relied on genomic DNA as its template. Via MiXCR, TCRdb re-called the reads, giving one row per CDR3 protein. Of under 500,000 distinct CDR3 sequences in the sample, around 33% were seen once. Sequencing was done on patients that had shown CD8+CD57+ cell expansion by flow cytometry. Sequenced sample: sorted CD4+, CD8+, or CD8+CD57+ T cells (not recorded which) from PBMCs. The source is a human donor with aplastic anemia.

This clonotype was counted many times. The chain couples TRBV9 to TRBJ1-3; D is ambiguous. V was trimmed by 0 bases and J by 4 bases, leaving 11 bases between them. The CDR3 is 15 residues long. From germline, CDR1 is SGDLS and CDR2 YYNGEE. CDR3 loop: CASSVGAATGNTIYF. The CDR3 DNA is TGTGCCAGCAGCGTAGGTGCCGCAACGGGAAACACCATATATTTT.

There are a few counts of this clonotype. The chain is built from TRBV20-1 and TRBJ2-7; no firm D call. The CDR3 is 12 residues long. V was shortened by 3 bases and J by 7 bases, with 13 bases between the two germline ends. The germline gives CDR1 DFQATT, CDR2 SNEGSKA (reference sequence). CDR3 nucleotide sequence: TGCAGTGCTAGGGAGTCCGTCGTGGAGCAGTACTTC. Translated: CSARESVVEQYF.

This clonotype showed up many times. DNA of the CDR3: TGCAGTGCTAGAGCGGGCAGCCTAGAGACCCAGTACTTC. Its protein product is CSARAGSLETQYF. The V and J genes are TRBV20-1 and TRBJ2-5; no clear D gene. The CDR3 spans 13 residues. The germline CDR1 and CDR2 sequences are DFQATT and SNEGSKA (reference sequence). Deletions cut 1 base from V and 4 bases from J, with 10 bases between.

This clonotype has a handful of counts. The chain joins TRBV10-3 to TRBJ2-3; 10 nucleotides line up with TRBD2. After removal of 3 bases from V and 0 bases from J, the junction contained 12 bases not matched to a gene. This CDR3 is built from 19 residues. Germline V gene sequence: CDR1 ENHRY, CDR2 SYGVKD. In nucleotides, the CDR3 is TGTGCCATCAGTGATAAACTAGCGGGGTGCGGTACTAGCACAGATACGCAGTATTTT. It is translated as CAISDKLAGCGTSTDTQYF.

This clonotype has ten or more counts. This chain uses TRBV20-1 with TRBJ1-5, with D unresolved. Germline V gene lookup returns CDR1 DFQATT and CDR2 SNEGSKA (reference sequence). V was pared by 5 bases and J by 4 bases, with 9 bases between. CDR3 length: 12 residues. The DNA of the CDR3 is TGCAGTGCTCTAATTGGTAATCAGCCCCAGCATTTT. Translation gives CSALIGNQPQHF.

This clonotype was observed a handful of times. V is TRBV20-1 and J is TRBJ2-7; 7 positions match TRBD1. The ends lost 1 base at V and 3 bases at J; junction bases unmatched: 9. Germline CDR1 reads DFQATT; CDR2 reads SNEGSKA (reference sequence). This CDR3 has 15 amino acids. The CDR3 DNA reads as TGCAGTGCTAGAGCTTATGACAGGGACCTCTACGAGCAGTACTTC. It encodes CSARAYDRDLYEQYF.

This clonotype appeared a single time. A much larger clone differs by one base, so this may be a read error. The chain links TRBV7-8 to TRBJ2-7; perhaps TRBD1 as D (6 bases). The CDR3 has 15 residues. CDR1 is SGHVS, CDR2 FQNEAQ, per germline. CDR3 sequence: CASSSRGRGSYGQYF. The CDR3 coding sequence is TGTGCCAGCAGCTCCCGGGGCAGGGGCTCCTACGGGCAGTACTTC.

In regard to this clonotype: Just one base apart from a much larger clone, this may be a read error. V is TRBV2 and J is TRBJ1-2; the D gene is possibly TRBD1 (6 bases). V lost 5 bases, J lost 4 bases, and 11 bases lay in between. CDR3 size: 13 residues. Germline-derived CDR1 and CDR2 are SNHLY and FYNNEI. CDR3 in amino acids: CASSSGAPYGYTF. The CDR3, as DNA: TGTGCCAGCAGTTCAGGGGCACCCTATGGCTACACCTTC.

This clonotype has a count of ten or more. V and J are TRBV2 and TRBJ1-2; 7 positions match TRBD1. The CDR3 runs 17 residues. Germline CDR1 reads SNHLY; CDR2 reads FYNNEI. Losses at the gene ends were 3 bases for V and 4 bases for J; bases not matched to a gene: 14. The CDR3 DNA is TGTGCCAGCAGTGACGGGACAGCAGTATTTTCGGGCTATGGCTACACCTTC. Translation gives CASSDGTAVFSGYGYTF. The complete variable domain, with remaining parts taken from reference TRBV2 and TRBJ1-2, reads EPEVTQTPSHQVTQMGQEVILRCVPISNHLYFYWYRQILGQKVEFLVSFYNNEISEKSEIFDDQFSVERPDGSNFTLKIRSTKLEDSAMYFCASSDGTAVFSGYGYTFGSGTRLTVV.

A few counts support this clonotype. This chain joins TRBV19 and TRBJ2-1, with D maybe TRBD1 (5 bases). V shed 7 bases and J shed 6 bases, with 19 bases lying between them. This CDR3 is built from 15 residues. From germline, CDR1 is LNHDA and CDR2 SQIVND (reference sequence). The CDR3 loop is CASTVDTAAANEQFF. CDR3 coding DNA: TGTGCCAGTACCGTGGACACGGCGGCAGCCAATGAGCAGTTCTTC.

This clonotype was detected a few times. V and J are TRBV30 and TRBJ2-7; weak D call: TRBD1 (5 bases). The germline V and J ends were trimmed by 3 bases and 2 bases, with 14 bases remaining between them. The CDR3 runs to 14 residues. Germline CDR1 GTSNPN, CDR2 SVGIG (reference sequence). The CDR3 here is CAWRHATATYEQYF. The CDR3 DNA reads TGTGCCTGGAGGCATGCGACAGCGACCTACGAGCAGTACTTC.

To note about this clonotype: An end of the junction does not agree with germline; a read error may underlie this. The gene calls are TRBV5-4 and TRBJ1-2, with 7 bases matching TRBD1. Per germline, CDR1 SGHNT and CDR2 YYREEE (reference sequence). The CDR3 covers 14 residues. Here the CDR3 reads CASRRLTGNYGCTF. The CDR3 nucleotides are TGTGCCAGCAGAAGATTGACAGGGAACTATGGCTGCACCTTC.

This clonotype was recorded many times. CDR3: CASSPAGGHYEQYF. Written as DNA, the CDR3 is TGTGCCAGCAGCCCAGCGGGGGGGCACTACGAGCAGTACTTC. The chain couples TRBV14 to TRBJ2-7, with 10 bases aligning to TRBD2. Germline trimming cut 4 bases from V and 3 bases from J; bases unmatched to any gene: 3. The germline gives CDR1 SGHDN, CDR2 FVKESK. The CDR3 covers 14 residues.

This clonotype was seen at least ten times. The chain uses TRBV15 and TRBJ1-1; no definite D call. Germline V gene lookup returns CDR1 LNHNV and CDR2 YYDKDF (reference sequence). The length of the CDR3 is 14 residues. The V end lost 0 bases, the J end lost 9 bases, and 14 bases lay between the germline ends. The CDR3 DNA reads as TGTGCCACCAGCAGAGAGACGAGGCGGGAGAAAGCTTTCTTT. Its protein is CATSRETRREKAFF. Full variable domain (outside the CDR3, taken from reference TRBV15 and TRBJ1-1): DAMVIQNPRYQVTQFGKPVTLSCSQTLNHNVMYWYQQKSSQAPKLLFHYYDKDFNNEADTPDNFQSRRPNTSFCFLDIRSPGLGDTAMYLCATSRETRREKAFFGQGTRLTVV.

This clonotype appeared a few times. The CDR3 sequence: CASSLRRSTNEKLFF. CDR3 bases: TGTGCCAGCAGCTTACGGCGGTCAACTAATGAAAAACTGTTTTTT. This sequence joins TRBV7-9 and TRBJ1-4; unclear D gene. Trimming pared 2 bases from V and 0 bases from J, leaving 7 bases between. CDR3 length equals 15 residues. The germline V gene encodes CDR1 SEHNR and CDR2 FQNEAQ (reference sequence). The full variable domain, completed using reference TRBV7-9 and TRBJ1-4, is DTGVSQNPRHKITKRGQNVTFRCDPISEHNRLYWYRQTLGQGPEFLTYFQNEAQLEKSRLLSDRFSAERPKGSFSTLEIQRTEQGDSAMYLCASSLRRSTNEKLFFGSGTQLSVL.

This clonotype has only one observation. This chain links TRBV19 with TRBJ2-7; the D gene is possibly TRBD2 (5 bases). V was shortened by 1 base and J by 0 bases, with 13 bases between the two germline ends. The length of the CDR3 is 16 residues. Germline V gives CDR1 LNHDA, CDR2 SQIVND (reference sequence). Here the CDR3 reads CASSIADGSGSYEQYF. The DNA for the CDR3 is TGTGCCAGTAGTATAGCGGACGGAAGCGGCTCCTACGAGCAGTACTTC.

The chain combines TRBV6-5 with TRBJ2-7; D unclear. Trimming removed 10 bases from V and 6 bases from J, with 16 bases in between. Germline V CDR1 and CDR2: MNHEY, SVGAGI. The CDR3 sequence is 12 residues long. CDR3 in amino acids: CANGFDSLEQYF. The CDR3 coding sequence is TGTGCCAACGGTTTCGACTCCCTCGAGCAGTACTTC.

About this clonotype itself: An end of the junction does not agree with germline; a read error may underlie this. Here the CDR3 DNA reads TGTGCTAGTGGTTTGGTCGACAGGGAGAATTCACCCCTCCGCTTT. Protein sequence: CASGLVDRENSPLRF. This chain joins TRBV12-5 and TRBJ1-6, with 7 bases matching TRBD1. CDR3 length equals 15 residues. The germline gives CDR1 LGHNT, CDR2 FRNRAP.

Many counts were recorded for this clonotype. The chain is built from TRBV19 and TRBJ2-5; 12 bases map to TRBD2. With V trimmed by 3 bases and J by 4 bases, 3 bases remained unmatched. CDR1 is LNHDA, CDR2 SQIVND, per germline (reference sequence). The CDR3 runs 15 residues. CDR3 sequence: CASSMGLAGTETQYF. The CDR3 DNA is TGTGCCAGTAGTATGGGACTAGCGGGCACAGAGACCCAGTACTTC.

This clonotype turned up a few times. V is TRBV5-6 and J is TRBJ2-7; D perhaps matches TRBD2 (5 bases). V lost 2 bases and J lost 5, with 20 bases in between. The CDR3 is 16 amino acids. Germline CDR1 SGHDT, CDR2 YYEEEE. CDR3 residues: CASSFVGRTDGDEQYF. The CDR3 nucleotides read TGTGCCAGCAGCTTTGTTGGTCGCACGGACGGGGACGAGCAGTACTTC.

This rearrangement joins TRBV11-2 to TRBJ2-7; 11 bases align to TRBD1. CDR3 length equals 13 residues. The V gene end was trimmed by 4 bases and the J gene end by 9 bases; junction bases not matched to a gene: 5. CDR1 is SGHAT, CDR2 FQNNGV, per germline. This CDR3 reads CASSSRTGGLQYF. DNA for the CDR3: TGTGCCAGCAGCTCGAGGACAGGGGGCTTGCAGTACTTC.

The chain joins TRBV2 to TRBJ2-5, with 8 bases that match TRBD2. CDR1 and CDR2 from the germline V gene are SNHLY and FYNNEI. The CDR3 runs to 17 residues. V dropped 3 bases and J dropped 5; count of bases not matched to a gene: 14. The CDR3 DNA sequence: TGTGCCAGCAGTGAGGAGATTTTGGCGGGGGGCGGGGAGACCCAGTACTTC. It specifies CASSEEILAGGGETQYF.

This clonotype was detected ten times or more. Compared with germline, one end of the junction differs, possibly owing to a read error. CDR3 nucleotide sequence: TGTGCCGCCAGCAGAGATACGGGCAGCCTCAATCAGCCCCAGCATTTT. Its translation is CAASRDTGSLNQPQHF. This chain uses TRBV15 with TRBJ1-5, with no clear D. This CDR3 region has 16 residues. Germline V gene data show CDR1 as LNHNV and CDR2 as YYDKDF (reference sequence).

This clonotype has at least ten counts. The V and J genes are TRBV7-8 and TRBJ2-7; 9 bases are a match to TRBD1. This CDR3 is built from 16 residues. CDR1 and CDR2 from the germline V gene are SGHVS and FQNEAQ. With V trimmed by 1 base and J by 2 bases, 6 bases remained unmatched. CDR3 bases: TGTGCCAGCAGCTTAGGGTCACAGGGGGCAGCCTACGAGCAGTACTTC. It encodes CASSLGSQGAAYEQYF.

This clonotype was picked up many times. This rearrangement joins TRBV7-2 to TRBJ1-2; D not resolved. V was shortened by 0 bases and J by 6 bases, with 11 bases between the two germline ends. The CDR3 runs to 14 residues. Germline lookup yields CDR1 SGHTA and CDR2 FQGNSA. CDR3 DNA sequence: TGTGCCAGCAGCTTAGCCGGGTCAGCCGATGGCTACACCTTC. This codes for CASSLAGSADGYTF.

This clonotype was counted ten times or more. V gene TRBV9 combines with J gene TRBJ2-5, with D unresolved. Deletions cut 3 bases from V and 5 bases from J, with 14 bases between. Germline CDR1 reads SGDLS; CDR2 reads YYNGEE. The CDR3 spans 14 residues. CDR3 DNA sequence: TGTGCCAGCAGCGGCTCCGGGTTAGGTGAGACCCAGTACTTC. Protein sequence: CASSGSGLGETQYF.

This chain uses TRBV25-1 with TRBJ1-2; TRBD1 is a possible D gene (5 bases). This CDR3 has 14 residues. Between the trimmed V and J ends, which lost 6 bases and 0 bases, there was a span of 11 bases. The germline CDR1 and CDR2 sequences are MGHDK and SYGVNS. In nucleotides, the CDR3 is TGTGCCAGCAGGGAGGGGAGAGCTAACTATGGCTACACCTTC. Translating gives CASREGRANYGYTF.

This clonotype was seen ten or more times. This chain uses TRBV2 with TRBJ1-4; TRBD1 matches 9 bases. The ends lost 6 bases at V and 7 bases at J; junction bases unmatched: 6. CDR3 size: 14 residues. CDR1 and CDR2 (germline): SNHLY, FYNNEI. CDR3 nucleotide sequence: TGTGCCAGCAGAACCGGGACAGGGCTTGAAAAACTGTTTTTT. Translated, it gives CASRTGTGLEKLFF.

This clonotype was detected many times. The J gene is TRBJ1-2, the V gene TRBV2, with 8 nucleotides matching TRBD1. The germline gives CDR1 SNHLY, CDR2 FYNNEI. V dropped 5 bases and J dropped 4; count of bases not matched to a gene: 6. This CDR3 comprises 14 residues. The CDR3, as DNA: TGTGCCAGCAGTCTTTCGACAGGGGCCTATGGCTACACCTTC. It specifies CASSLSTGAYGYTF.

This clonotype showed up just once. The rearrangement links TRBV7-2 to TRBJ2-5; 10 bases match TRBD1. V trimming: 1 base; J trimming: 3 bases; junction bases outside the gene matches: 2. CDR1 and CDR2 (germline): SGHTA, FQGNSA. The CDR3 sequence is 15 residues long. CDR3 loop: CASSLVTGGKETQYF. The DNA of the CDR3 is TGTGCCAGCAGCTTAGTGACAGGGGGCAAAGAGACCCAGTACTTC.